This TCR beta chain was recorded in a study of T cell clones after liver transplantation. TCRdb keeps only in-frame clones here, not all; method: immunoSEQ multiplex PCR. Of around 20,000 clones in the sample, over 80% were seen once. The CDR3 covers 16 residues. The V gene's germline CDR1 is LGHNA and CDR2 YSLEER. V was clipped by 5 bases and J by 6 bases; unmatched bases: 11. The rearrangement joins TRBV4-3 to TRBJ2-1; the match to TRBD1 covers 9 bases. Sequencing was performed on CD8+ T cells from blood, taken before liver transplant. This receptor was taken from a human donor who received a liver transplant. The CDR3 loop is CASSLTDRGFFNEQFF. CDR3 nucleotides: TGCGCCAGCAGCTTAACCGACAGGGGGTTTTTCAATGAGCAGTTCTTC.